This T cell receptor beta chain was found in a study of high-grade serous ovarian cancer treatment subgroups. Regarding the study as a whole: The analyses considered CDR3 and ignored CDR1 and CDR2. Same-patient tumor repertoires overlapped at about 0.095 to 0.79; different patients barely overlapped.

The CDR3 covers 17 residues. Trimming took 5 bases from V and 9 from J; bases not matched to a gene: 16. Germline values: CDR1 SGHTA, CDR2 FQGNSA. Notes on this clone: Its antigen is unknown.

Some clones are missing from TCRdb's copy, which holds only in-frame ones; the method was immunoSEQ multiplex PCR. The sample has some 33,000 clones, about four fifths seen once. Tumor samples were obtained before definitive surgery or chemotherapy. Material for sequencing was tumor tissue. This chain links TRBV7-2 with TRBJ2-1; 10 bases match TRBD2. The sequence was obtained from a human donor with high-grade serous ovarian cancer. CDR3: CASSGGGAGGRRGEQFF. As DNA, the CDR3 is TGTGCCAGCAGCGGCGGAGGAGCGGGAGGGCGGCGGGGTGAGCAGTTCTTC.